A selection of T cell receptor beta chains follows, all from one sample in a study of blood T cell repertoires in COVID-19. This table comes from immunoSEQ multiplex PCR, and its TCRdb copy is limited to in-frame clones, with some not included. This sample has about 220,000 clones, with around 81% found just once. Sequencing was carried out using peripheral blood. The receptors here all came from a human donor in a cohort sampled during active COVID-19. Both conserved end residues are part of each CDR3. Fields, in order: V gene, J gene, D gene, clone size, CDR3 DNA, CDR3 protein. A D gene is named only where the DNA matches it firmly. Clone size is given for some rows only: seen once, a few or many times, or a class if the clone is expanded.

TRBV29-1	TRBJ2-3	.	.	TGCAGCGCGCAACCGGGAGAGTGGGATACGCAGTATTTT	CSAQPGEWDTQYF
TRBV27	TRBJ1-3	.	.	TGTGCCAGCACGACGACAGGACCAGGTCGGACCATATATTTT	CASTTTGPGRTIYF
TRBV27	TRBJ2-1	TRBD1	.	TGTGCCAGCAGTCCATCACAGGGGGAAATTTACAATGAGCAGTTCTTC	CASSPSQGEIYNEQFF
TRBV5-1	TRBJ2-1	TRBD1	.	TGCGCCAGCAGCCCCCAGGGGGCCGATTACAATGAGCAGTTCTTC	CASSPQGADYNEQFF
TRBV28	TRBJ1-3	.	few	TGTGCCAGCAGCCAGGGTAATAGGAACACCATATATTTT	CASSQGNRNTIYF
TRBV6-5	TRBJ2-1	TRBD2	once	TGTGCCAGCAGGACTAGCGGTGACAATGAGCAGTTCTTC	CASRTSGDNEQFF
TRBV4-1	TRBJ2-3	.	.	TGCGCCAGCAGCTGGGGGGGCGGGGATACGCAGTATTTT	CASSWGGGDTQYF
TRBV7-2	TRBJ1-2	.	.	TGTGCCAGCAGCCCACCCCCCACTCAGGGTAACTATGGCTACACCTTC	CASSPPPTQGNYGYTF
TRBV20-1	TRBJ1-3	.	.	TGCAGTGCTAGTAGCCCGAGGGCTGGAAACACCATATATTTT	CSASSPRAGNTIYF
TRBV28	TRBJ2-7	TRBD1	.	TGTGCCAGCAGCCGCTCCGGGACAGGGATTTACGAGCAGTACTTC	CASSRSGTGIYEQYF
TRBV12-3/TRBV12-4	TRBJ1-2	.	.	TGTGCCAGCACCGCTGACAGGTTTGGTGGCTACACCTTC	CASTADRFGGYTF
TRBV7-8	TRBJ2-2	.	once	TGTGCCAGCAGCTTGCGGACAGCTCCCGGGGAGCTGTTTTTT	CASSLRTAPGELFF
TRBV3-1/TRBV3-2	TRBJ1-4	TRBD1	.	TGTGCCAGCAGCCAATTACAGGGGTCTAATGAAAAACTGTTTTTT	CASSQLQGSNEKLFF
TRBV5-1	TRBJ2-2	.	.	TGCGCCAGCAGCCTCCGGTTGTCGGCCGGGGAGCTGTTTTTT	CASSLRLSAGELFF
TRBV5-4	TRBJ2-2	TRBD2	.	TGTGCCAGCAGCTATGGGACTAGCGGGATAAGGGGCGGGGAGCTGTTTTTT	CASSYGTSGIRGGELFF
TRBV24-1	TRBJ1-2	TRBD1	.	TGTGCCACCAGTGACAGGACAGGGGGGGGCTACACCTTC	CATSDRTGGGYTF
TRBV24-1	TRBJ2-7	TRBD2	few	TGTGCCACCAGTGGAATACGGGGGGGGATCGACGAGCAGTACTTC	CATSGIRGGIDEQYF
TRBV24-1	TRBJ2-7	TRBD1	once	TGTGCCACCAGTGATTTCGGACAGGGGGCCGGGAACGAGCAGTACTTC	CATSDFGQGAGNEQYF
TRBV18	TRBJ1-2	.	.	TGTGCCAGCTCACCGGGAGGATTTGACTATGGCTACACCTTC	CASSPGGFDYGYTF
TRBV2	TRBJ2-2	TRBD2	.	TGTGCCAGCAGTACGGGGGGAGAGGAGCTGTTTTTT	CASSTGGEELFF
TRBV5-8	TRBJ2-1	TRBD1	.	TGTGCCAGCTTAGCAGGGGGTCTCCGAAATGAGCAGTTCTTC	CASLAGGLRNEQFF
TRBV5-8	TRBJ1-5	TRBD1	.	TGTGCCAGCGGCGAGGGACAGAATAGCAATCAGCCCCAGCATTTT	CASGEGQNSNQPQHF
TRBV4-3	TRBJ1-3	.	many	TGCGCCAGCAGCCAAGGAGGGGGACCTGGAAACACCATATATTTT	CASSQGGGPGNTIYF
TRBV28	TRBJ2-7	TRBD2	.	TGTGCCAGCAGTTCCCTAACTAGCGGGGGATACGAGCAGTACTTC	CASSSLTSGGYEQYF
TRBV7-2	TRBJ2-1	.	.	TGTGCCAGCAGCTTAGTAGGGGCTTACATTGAGCAGTTCTTC	CASSLVGAYIEQFF
TRBV6-5	TRBJ1-1	TRBD1	.	TGTGCCAGCAGGGCCGACAGGGCCACTGAAGCTTTCTTT	CASRADRATEAFF
TRBV19	TRBJ2-5	TRBD2	.	TGTGCCAGTCGAGGGACTAGCGGGAGATCAGAGACCCAGTACTTC	CASRGTSGRSETQYF
TRBV29-1	TRBJ2-3	TRBD2	.	TGCAGCGTTGTTCGTCTAGCGGGCACAGATACGCAGTATTTT	CSVVRLAGTDTQYF
TRBV29-1	TRBJ2-1	TRBD1	.	TGCAGCGTTATCCGGACAGGCGAAGATTGGGGCCCCTACAATGAGCAGTTCTTC	CSVIRTGEDWGPYNEQFF
TRBV18	TRBJ2-2	TRBD1	.	TGTGCCAGCTCACTGGACAGGGCGACCGGGGAGCTGTTTTTT	CASSLDRATGELFF
TRBV2	TRBJ2-7	TRBD1	.	TGTGCCAGCAGCGGGACAGGGGTTCTCTACGAGCAGTACTTC	CASSGTGVLYEQYF
TRBV7-9	TRBJ2-3	TRBD2	.	TGTGCCAGCAGCCGGCCTCTTAGCGGGAGGTTCACAGATACGCAGTATTTT	CASSRPLSGRFTDTQYF
TRBV4-3	TRBJ2-1	.	.	TGCGCCAGCAGCCAAGATTCCGCTAGCAGAAATGAGCAGTTCTTC	CASSQDSASRNEQFF
TRBV6-2/TRBV6-3	TRBJ2-7	TRBD2	.	TGTGCCAGCAGTTACCCCCGTCCTAGCGGTACCTACGAGCAGTACTTC	CASSYPRPSGTYEQYF
TRBV10-3	TRBJ2-2	TRBD1	.	TGTGCCATCAGTGAGGGGGACAGGGGGCGCGACGGGGAGCTGTTTTTT	CAISEGDRGRDGELFF
TRBV12-3/TRBV12-4	TRBJ1-1	TRBD1	.	TGTGCCAGCAGTAGACAGGGGGAAGCTTTCTTT	CASSRQGEAFF
TRBV5-4	TRBJ1-2	TRBD1	.	TGTGCCAGCAGCTTGGAGGGGACAGGGGGCCACTATGGCTACACCTTC	CASSLEGTGGHYGYTF
TRBV18	TRBJ2-7	.	.	TGTGCCAGCTCACCATCAAGCGGAGGGTCGGACGAGCAGTACTTC	CASSPSSGGSDEQYF
TRBV9	TRBJ2-7	.	.	TGTGCCAGCAGCGTAGGGCCCTCCGAGCAGTACTTC	CASSVGPSEQYF
TRBV20-1	TRBJ2-1	.	.	TGCAGTGCTAGTGCGTTGAGCTCCTACAATGAGCAGTTCTTC	CSASALSSYNEQFF
TRBV19	TRBJ1-2	.	.	TGTGCCAGTAGCCACCAGGGTACCCACTACACCTTC	CASSHQGTHYTF
TRBV7-2	TRBJ1-1	TRBD1	.	TGTGCCAGCAGCCGGACAGGGAACACTGAAGCTTTCTTT	CASSRTGNTEAFF
TRBV27	TRBJ2-5	.	few	TGTGCCAGCAGTTACAGGGTGGGAAAGACCCAGTACTTC	CASSYRVGKTQYF
TRBV7-2	TRBJ1-2	.	.	TGTGCCAGCAGCCCGGACAGTAACTATGGCTACACCTTC	CASSPDSNYGYTF
TRBV29-1	TRBJ2-3	TRBD2	.	TGCAGCGTACAGCTAGCGGGGGTCACAGATACGCAGTATTTT	CSVQLAGVTDTQYF
TRBV3-1/TRBV3-2	TRBJ2-7	.	.	TGTGCCAGCAGCCAGGCGAGACTCTCCTACGAGCAGTACTTC	CASSQARLSYEQYF
TRBV28	TRBJ1-2	TRBD1	.	TGTGCCAGCAGTCTTAAGCCCCGGGGACAGATCTTC	CASSLKPRGQIF
TRBV9	TRBJ2-1	TRBD2	.	TGTGCCAGCAGCCCCCGGGAAGCGGGGGGCTTCTCCTACAATGAGCAGTTCTTC	CASSPREAGGFSYNEQFF
TRBV7-6	TRBJ2-1	TRBD1	.	TGTGCCAGCAGCCTAGGGGCTCCGGGACAGGTCTACAATGAGCAGTTCTTC	CASSLGAPGQVYNEQFF
TRBV28	TRBJ1-2	.	few	TGTGCCAGCTGGCGCAGGGGTGGATATGGCTACACCTTC	CASWRRGGYGYTF
TRBV5-1	TRBJ2-5	TRBD2	.	TGCGCCAGCAGCTCCCTAGCGGAGAGAGGAGAGACCCAGTACTTC	CASSSLAERGETQYF
TRBV5-1	TRBJ2-5	.	once	TGCGCCAGCAGCCCTCAGGGGGAGACCCAGTACTTC	CASSPQGETQYF